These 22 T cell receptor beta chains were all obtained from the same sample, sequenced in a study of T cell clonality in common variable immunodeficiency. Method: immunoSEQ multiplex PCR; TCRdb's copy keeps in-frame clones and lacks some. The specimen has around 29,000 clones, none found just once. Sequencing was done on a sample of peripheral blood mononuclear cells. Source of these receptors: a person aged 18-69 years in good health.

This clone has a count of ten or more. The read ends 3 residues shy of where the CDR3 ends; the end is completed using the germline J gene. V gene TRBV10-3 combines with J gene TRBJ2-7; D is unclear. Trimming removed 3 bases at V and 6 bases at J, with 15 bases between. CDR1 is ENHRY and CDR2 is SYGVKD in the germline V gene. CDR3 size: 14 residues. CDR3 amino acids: CAISDKGVASEQYF. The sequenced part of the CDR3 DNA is TGTGCCATCAGTGATAAGGGTGTGGCGTCCGAG.

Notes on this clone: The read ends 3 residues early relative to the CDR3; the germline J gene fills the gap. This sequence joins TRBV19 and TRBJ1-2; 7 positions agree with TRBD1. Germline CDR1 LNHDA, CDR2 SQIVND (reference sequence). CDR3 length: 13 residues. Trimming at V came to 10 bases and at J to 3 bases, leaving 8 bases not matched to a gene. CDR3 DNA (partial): TGTGCCACCACGCAGGGGGACCACTATGGC. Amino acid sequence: CATTQGDHYG. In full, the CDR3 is CATTQGDHYGYTF.

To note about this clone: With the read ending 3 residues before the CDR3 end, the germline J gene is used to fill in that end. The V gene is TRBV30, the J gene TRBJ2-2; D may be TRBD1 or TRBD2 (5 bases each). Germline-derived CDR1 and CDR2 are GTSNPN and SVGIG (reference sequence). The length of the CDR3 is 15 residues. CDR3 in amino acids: CAWSVLEGSVSPLFF. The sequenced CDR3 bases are TGTGCCTGGAGTGTACTTGAGGGGTCGGTTTCACCG. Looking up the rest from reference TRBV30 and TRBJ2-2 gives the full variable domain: SQTIHQWPATLVQPVGSPLSLECTVEGTSNPNLYWYRQAAGRGLQLLFYSVGIGQISSEVPQNLSASRPQDRQFILSSKKLLLSDSGFYLCAWSVLEGSVSPLFFGEGSRLTVL.

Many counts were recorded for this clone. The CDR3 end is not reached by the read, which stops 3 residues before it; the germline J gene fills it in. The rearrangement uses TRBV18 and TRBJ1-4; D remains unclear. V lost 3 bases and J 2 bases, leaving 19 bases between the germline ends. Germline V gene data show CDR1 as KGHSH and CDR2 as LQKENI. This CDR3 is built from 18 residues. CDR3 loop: CASSPSWSAIATNEKLFF. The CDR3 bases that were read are TGTGCCAGCTCACCGAGCTGGTCCGCGATAGCGACTAATGAAAAA.

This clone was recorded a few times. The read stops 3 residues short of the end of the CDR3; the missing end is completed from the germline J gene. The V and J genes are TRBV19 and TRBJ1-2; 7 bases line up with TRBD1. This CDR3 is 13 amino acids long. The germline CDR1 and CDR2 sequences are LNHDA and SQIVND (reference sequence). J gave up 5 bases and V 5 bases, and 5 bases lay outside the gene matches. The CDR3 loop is CASSPGTVYGYTF. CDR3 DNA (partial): TGTGCCAGTAGTCCCGGGACAGTTTATGGC.

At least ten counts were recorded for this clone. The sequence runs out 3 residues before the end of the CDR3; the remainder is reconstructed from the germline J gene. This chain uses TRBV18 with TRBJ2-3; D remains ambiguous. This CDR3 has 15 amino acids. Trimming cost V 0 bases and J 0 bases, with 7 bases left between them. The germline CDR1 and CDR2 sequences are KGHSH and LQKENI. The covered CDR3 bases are TGTGCCAGCTCACCACCGGGCGTTAGCACAGATACG. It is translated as CASSPPGVSTDT. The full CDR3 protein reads CASSPPGVSTDTQYF.

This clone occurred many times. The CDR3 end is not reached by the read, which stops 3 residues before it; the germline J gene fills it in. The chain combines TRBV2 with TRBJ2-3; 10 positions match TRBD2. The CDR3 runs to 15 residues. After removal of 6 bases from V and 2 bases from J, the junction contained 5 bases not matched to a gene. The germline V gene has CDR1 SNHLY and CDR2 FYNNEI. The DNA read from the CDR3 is TGTGCCAGCAGGGCACTAGCGGGACCCACAGATACG. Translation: CASRALAGPTDT. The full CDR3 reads CASRALAGPTDTQYF. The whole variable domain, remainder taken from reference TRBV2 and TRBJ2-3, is EPEVTQTPSHQVTQMGQEVILRCVPISNHLYFYWYRQILGQKVEFLVSFYNNEISEKSEIFDDQFSVERPDGSNFTLKIRSTKLEDSAMYFCASRALAGPTDTQYFGPGTRLTVL.

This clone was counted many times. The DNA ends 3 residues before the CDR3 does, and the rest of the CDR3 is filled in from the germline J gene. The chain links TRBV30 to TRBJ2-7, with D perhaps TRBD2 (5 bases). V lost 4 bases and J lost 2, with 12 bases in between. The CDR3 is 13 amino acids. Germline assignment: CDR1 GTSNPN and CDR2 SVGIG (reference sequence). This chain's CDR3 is CAWKKSGTYEQYF. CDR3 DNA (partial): TGTGCCTGGAAGAAAAGCGGTACCTACGAG.

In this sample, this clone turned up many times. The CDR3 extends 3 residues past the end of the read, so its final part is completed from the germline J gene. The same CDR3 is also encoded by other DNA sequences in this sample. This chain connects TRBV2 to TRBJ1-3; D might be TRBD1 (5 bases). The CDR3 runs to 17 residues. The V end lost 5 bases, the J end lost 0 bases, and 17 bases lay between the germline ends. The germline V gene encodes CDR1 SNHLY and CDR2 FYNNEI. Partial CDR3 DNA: TGTGCCAGCAGTCCGTTGAAAGGACACATCTCTGGAAACACC. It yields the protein CASSPLKGHISGNT. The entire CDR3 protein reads CASSPLKGHISGNTIYF.

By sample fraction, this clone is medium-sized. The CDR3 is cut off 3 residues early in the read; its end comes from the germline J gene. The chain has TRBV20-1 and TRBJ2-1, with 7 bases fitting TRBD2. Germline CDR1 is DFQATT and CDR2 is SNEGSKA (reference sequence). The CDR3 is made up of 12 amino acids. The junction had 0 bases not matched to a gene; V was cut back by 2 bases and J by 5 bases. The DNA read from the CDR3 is TGCAGTGCTAGACTAGCGGACAATGAG. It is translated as CSARLADNE. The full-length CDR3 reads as CSARLADNEQFF.

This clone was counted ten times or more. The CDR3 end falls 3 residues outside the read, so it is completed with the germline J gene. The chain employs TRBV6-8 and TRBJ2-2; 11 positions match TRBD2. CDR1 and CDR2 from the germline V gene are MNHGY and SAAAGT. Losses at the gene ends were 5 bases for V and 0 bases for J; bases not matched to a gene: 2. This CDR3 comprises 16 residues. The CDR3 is CASSTTSGANTGELFF. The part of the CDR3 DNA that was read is TGTGCCAGCAGTACGACTAGCGGGGCGAACACCGGGGAG.

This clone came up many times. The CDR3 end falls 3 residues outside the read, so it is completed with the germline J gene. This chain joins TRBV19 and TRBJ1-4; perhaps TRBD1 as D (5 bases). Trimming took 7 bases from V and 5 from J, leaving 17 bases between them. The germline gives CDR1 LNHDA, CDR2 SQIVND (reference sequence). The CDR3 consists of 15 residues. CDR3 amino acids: CASKEAAGINEKLFF. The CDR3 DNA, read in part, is TGTGCCAGTAAGGAGGCAGCAGGGATAAATGAAAAA.

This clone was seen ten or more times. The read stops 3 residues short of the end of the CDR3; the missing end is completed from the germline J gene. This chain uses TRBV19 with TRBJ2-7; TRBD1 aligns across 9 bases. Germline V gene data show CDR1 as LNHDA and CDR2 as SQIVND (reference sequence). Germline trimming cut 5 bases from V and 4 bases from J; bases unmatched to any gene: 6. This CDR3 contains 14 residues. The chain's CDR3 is CASSQGQGGYEQYF. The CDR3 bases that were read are TGTGCCAGTAGTCAGGGACAGGGTGGGTACGAG.

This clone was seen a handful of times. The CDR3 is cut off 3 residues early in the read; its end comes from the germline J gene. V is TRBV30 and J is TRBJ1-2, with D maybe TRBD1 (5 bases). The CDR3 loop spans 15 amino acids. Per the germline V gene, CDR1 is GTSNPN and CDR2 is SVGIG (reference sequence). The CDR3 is CAWSVDLAGGGDYTF. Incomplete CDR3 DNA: TGTGCCTGGAGTGTGGATTTAGCGGGCGGGGGTGAC.

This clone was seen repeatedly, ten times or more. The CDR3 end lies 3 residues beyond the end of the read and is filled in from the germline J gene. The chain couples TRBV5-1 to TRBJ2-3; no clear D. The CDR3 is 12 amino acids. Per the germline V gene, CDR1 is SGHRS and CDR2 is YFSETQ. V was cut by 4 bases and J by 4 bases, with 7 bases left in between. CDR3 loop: CASSPNADTQYF. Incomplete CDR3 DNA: TGCGCCAGCAGCCCCAATGCAGATACG.

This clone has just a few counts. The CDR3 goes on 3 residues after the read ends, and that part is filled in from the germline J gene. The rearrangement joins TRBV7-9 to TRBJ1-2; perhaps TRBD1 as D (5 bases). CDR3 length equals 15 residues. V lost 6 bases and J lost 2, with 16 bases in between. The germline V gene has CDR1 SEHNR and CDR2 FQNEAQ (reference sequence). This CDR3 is CASSLPGGSNYGYTF. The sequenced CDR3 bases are TGTGCCAGCAGTCTCCCCGGGGGATCCAACTATGGC.

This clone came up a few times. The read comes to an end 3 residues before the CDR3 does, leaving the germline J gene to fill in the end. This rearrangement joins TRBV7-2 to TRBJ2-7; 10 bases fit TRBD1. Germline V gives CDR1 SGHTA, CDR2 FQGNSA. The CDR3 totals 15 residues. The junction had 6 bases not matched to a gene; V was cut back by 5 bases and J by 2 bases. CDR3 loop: CASSVGTGATYEQYF. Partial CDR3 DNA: TGTGCCAGCAGCGTCGGGACAGGGGCCACCTACGAG.

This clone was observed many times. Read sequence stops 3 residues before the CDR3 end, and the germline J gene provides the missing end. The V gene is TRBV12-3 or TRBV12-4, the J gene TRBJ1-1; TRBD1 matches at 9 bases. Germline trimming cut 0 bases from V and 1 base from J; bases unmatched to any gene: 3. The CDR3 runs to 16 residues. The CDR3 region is CASSLAGQGTNTEAFF. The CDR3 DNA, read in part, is TGTGCCAGCAGTTTAGCGGGACAGGGAACGAACACTGAA.

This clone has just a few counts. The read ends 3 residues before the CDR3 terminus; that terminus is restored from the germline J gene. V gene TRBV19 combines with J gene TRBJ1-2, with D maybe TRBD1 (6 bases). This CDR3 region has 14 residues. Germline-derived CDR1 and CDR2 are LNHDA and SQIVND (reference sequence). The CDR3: CASSTRDNSYDYTF. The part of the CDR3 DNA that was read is TGTGCCAGTAGTACCCGGGACAACTCCTACGAC.

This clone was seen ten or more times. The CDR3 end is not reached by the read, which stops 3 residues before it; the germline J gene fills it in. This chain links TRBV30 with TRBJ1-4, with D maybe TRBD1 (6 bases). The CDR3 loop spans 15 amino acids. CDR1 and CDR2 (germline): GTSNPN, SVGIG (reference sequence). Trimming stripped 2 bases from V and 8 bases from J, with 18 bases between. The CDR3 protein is CAWSTEQGYYEKLFF. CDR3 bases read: TGTGCCTGGAGTACCGAACAGGGTTATTACGAAAAA.

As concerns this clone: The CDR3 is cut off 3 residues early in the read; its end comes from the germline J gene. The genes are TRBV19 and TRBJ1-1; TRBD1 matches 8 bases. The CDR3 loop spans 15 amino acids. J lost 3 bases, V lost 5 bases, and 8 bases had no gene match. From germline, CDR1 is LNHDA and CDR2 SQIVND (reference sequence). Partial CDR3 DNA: TGTGCCAGTAGTCCGCAGACAGGGGTGGACACTGAA. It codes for CASSPQTGVDTE. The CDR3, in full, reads CASSPQTGVDTEAFF.

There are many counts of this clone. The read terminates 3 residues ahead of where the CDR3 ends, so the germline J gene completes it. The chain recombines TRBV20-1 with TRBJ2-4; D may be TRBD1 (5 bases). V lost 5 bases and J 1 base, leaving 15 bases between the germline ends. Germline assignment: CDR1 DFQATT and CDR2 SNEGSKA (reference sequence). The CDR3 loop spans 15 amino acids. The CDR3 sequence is CSAPRGSGAKNIQYF. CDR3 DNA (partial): TGCAGTGCTCCAAGGGGCTCCGGGGCCAAAAACATT.